This is a list of T cell receptor beta chains from one sample in a study of shared clonotypes between healthy human individuals. The repertoire was sequenced with immunoSEQ multiplex PCR; TCRdb's copy has only in-frame clones and lacks some. The sample records more than 2,000,000 clones, more than 85% being singletons. Sequencing was performed on naive CD4+ T cells from PBMCs. These receptors came from a man between 18 and 29 years old in good health. Some clones in this sample may be carry-over from other donors' samples. The CDR3 runs from the conserved cysteine through the conserved F or W. Fields, in order: CDR3 protein, CDR3 DNA, V gene, J gene, clone size, D gene. The D gene is left open where the match is weak. Size values are once, few and many counts, or a class for expanded clones, and some rows have none.

CDR3aa: CASSASTQPDTQYF
CDR3nt: TGTGCCAGCAGCGCCTCGACCCAGCCGGATACGCAGTATTTT
v_gene: TRBV9
j_gene: TRBJ2-3
abundance: .
d_gene: .

CDR3aa: CASSEALLTGAFF
CDR3nt: TGTGCCAGCAGTGAAGCGCTTCTGACGGGAGCTTTCTTT
v_gene: TRBV2
j_gene: TRBJ1-1
abundance: .
d_gene: .

CDR3aa: CASSVPLLDREQFF
CDR3nt: TGTGCCAGCAGCGTCCCACTACTCGATCGGGAGCAGTTCTTC
v_gene: TRBV28
j_gene: TRBJ2-1
abundance: .
d_gene: .

CDR3aa: CSVVWASEYTGYNEQFF
CDR3nt: TGCAGCGTTGTTTGGGCTAGCGAGTATACTGGCTACAATGAGCAGTTCTTC
v_gene: TRBV29-1
j_gene: TRBJ2-1
abundance: .
d_gene: .

CDR3aa: CASSSRLWQGNTEAFF
CDR3nt: TGTGCCAGTAGTTCGCGGCTTTGGCAGGGGAACACTGAAGCTTTCTTT
v_gene: TRBV19
j_gene: TRBJ1-1
abundance: .
d_gene: .

CDR3aa: CASSHVGDRLNTEAFF
CDR3nt: TGTGCCAGCAGCCACGTTGGAGACAGGCTGAACACTGAAGCTTTCTTT
v_gene: TRBV4-2
j_gene: TRBJ1-1
abundance: few
d_gene: .

CDR3aa: CASSLQGRGRETQYF
CDR3nt: TGTGCCAGCAGTTTACAGGGGAGAGGGAGAGAGACCCAGTACTTC
v_gene: TRBV27
j_gene: TRBJ2-5
abundance: .
d_gene: .

CDR3aa: CATSRGGYEQYF
CDR3nt: TGTGCCACCAGCAGAGGTGGCTACGAGCAGTACTTC
v_gene: TRBV15
j_gene: TRBJ2-7
abundance: .
d_gene: .

CDR3aa: CASSWTHEQFF
CDR3nt: TGTGCCAGCAGCTGGACCCATGAGCAGTTCTTC
v_gene: TRBV5-4
j_gene: TRBJ2-1
abundance: .
d_gene: .

CDR3aa: CASSEGGGRYQPQHF
CDR3nt: TGTGCCAGCAGTGAGGGAGGGGGTAGATATCAGCCCCAGCATTTT
v_gene: TRBV2
j_gene: TRBJ1-5
abundance: .
d_gene: .

CDR3aa: CASRVGFGTGELFF
CDR3nt: TGTGCCAGCAGGGTGGGGTTCGGCACCGGGGAGCTGTTTTTT
v_gene: TRBV5-6
j_gene: TRBJ2-2
abundance: .
d_gene: .

CDR3aa: CATQLGTMNTGELFF
CDR3nt: TGTGCCACCCAGTTGGGGACAATGAACACCGGGGAGCTGTTTTTT
v_gene: TRBV9
j_gene: TRBJ2-2
abundance: .
d_gene: .

CDR3aa: CASSPIELAGSEQYF
CDR3nt: TGTGCCAGCTCACCCATCGAACTAGCGGGCTCCGAGCAGTACTTC
v_gene: TRBV18
j_gene: TRBJ2-7
abundance: once
d_gene: TRBD2

CDR3aa: CASSLSGLASYNEQFF
CDR3nt: TGTGCCAGCAGTTTATCCGGACTAGCCTCCTACAATGAGCAGTTCTTC
v_gene: TRBV27
j_gene: TRBJ2-1
abundance: .
d_gene: TRBD2

CDR3aa: CASSYAGQNFDTQYF
CDR3nt: TGTGCCAGCAGTTACGCCGGACAGAACTTCGATACGCAGTATTTT
v_gene: TRBV6-5
j_gene: TRBJ2-3
abundance: .
d_gene: .

CDR3aa: CASSGRFTDTQYF
CDR3nt: TGTGCCAGCAGCGGGCGGTTCACAGATACGCAGTATTTT
v_gene: TRBV11-3
j_gene: TRBJ2-3
abundance: .
d_gene: .

CDR3aa: CASSARDRHNSYEQYF
CDR3nt: TGTGCCAGCAGCGCAAGGGACAGACACAACTCCTACGAGCAGTACTTC
v_gene: TRBV7-9
j_gene: TRBJ2-7
abundance: .
d_gene: TRBD1

CDR3aa: CASSNRESGMNTEAFF
CDR3nt: TGTGCCAGCAGTAACAGGGAAAGTGGAATGAACACTGAAGCTTTCTTT
v_gene: TRBV25-1
j_gene: TRBJ1-1
abundance: .
d_gene: .

CDR3aa: CASSQTAINYGYTF
CDR3nt: TGTGCCAGCAGCCAGACAGCTATTAACTATGGCTACACCTTC
v_gene: TRBV14
j_gene: TRBJ1-2
abundance: .
d_gene: .

CDR3aa: CASSPGTIWGVQFF
CDR3nt: TGTGCCAGCAGCCCAGGGACCATATGGGGGGTGCAGTTCTTC
v_gene: TRBV14
j_gene: TRBJ2-1
abundance: .
d_gene: .

CDR3aa: CASSLARGRVETQYF
CDR3nt: TGTGCCAGCAGCTTAGCGCGGGGTCGGGTAGAGACCCAGTACTTC
v_gene: TRBV7-2
j_gene: TRBJ2-5
abundance: once
d_gene: .

CDR3aa: CASSLESHSIEQFF
CDR3nt: TGTGCCAGCAGCTTAGAGTCCCATTCCATTGAGCAGTTCTTC
v_gene: TRBV11-3
j_gene: TRBJ2-1
abundance: .
d_gene: .

CDR3aa: CASSLRAASGTGELFF
CDR3nt: TGTGCCAGCAGCTTAAGGGCGGCGTCGGGGACCGGGGAGCTGTTTTTT
v_gene: TRBV7-3
j_gene: TRBJ2-2
abundance: .
d_gene: .

CDR3aa: CASSLAPAMTEAFF
CDR3nt: TGTGCCAGCAGCTTAGCCCCAGCGATGACTGAAGCTTTCTTT
v_gene: TRBV7-3
j_gene: TRBJ1-1
abundance: .
d_gene: .

CDR3aa: CASSWEFEDWGNQPQHF
CDR3nt: TGTGCCAGCAGTTGGGAATTCGAGGACTGGGGCAATCAGCCCCAGCATTTT
v_gene: TRBV28
j_gene: TRBJ1-5
abundance: .
d_gene: .

CDR3aa: CATVTGNYGYTF
CDR3nt: TGTGCCACCGTGACAGGGAACTATGGCTACACCTTC
v_gene: TRBV6-5
j_gene: TRBJ1-2
abundance: once
d_gene: TRBD1

CDR3aa: CASSPYSSGNTIYF
CDR3nt: TGCGCCAGCAGCCCTTACAGCTCTGGAAACACCATATATTTT
v_gene: TRBV5-1
j_gene: TRBJ1-3
abundance: .
d_gene: .

CDR3aa: CASKIKRVGPPSTDTQYF
CDR3nt: TGTGCCAGCAAGATTAAGAGAGTTGGACCCCCTAGCACAGATACGCAGTATTTT
v_gene: TRBV7-2
j_gene: TRBJ2-3
abundance: .
d_gene: .

CDR3aa: CASSSPTGTTEAFF
CDR3nt: TGTGCCAGCAGTTCCCCGACAGGGACCACTGAAGCTTTCTTT
v_gene: TRBV28
j_gene: TRBJ1-1
abundance: .
d_gene: TRBD1

CDR3aa: CASSLAADITYEQYF
CDR3nt: TGCGCCAGCAGCTTGGCTGCGGACATCACCTACGAGCAGTACTTC
v_gene: TRBV5-1
j_gene: TRBJ2-7
abundance: .
d_gene: .

CDR3aa: CASSLDSQPQHF
CDR3nt: TGTGCCAGCAGCTTAGATAGTCAGCCCCAGCATTTT
v_gene: TRBV7-9
j_gene: TRBJ1-5
abundance: few
d_gene: .

CDR3aa: CASSPARLQETQYF
CDR3nt: TGTGCCAGCTCCCCCGCGCGGCTCCAAGAGACCCAGTACTTC
v_gene: TRBV18
j_gene: TRBJ2-5
abundance: .
d_gene: .

CDR3aa: CASSSIFGGRSGYEQYF
CDR3nt: TGTGCCAGCAGCTCCATCTTTGGGGGCCGCTCGGGATACGAGCAGTACTTC
v_gene: TRBV27
j_gene: TRBJ2-7
abundance: once
d_gene: .

CDR3aa: CASTEWGLADEQFF
CDR3nt: TGTGCCAGCACCGAATGGGGCCTGGCGGATGAGCAGTTCTTC
v_gene: TRBV7-9
j_gene: TRBJ2-1
abundance: .
d_gene: .

CDR3aa: CASSWGLAGGSYNEQFF
CDR3nt: TGCGCCAGCAGCTGGGGACTAGCGGGAGGGTCCTACAATGAGCAGTTCTTC
v_gene: TRBV5-1
j_gene: TRBJ2-1
abundance: few
d_gene: TRBD2

CDR3aa: CASSVRRPSGANVLTF
CDR3nt: TGTGCCAGCAGCGTACGCCGACCTTCTGGGGCCAACGTCCTGACTTTC
v_gene: TRBV9
j_gene: TRBJ2-6
abundance: .
d_gene: .

CDR3aa: CASSFIGTVNGELFF
CDR3nt: TGTGCCAGCAGTTTTATCGGGACAGTAAACGGGGAGCTGTTTTTT
v_gene: TRBV28
j_gene: TRBJ2-2
abundance: .
d_gene: TRBD1

CDR3aa: CASSPETGVEGEQYF
CDR3nt: TGTGCCAGCAGCCCGGAGACAGGGGTCGAAGGCGAGCAGTACTTC
v_gene: TRBV5-6
j_gene: TRBJ2-7
abundance: .
d_gene: TRBD1

CDR3aa: CASSPGTGSYEQYF
CDR3nt: TGTGCCAGCAGCCCCGGGACTGGTTCCTACGAGCAGTACTTC
v_gene: TRBV7-9
j_gene: TRBJ2-7
abundance: .
d_gene: .

CDR3aa: CASSFNPGWTGAGGHEQYF
CDR3nt: TGTGCCAGCAGTTTCAACCCGGGTTGGACCGGGGCAGGGGGTCACGAGCAGTACTTC
v_gene: TRBV28
j_gene: TRBJ2-7
abundance: .
d_gene: TRBD1

CDR3aa: CASSYSGGKGETQYF
CDR3nt: TGTGCCAGCAGTTACTCGGGGGGAAAAGGCGAGACCCAGTACTTC
v_gene: TRBV6-6
j_gene: TRBJ2-5
abundance: .
d_gene: .

CDR3aa: CSAPLAGDTDTQYF
CDR3nt: TGCAGCGCCCCGCTAGCGGGAGACACAGATACGCAGTATTTT
v_gene: TRBV29-1
j_gene: TRBJ2-3
abundance: once
d_gene: TRBD2

CDR3aa: CASTSSGANVLTF
CDR3nt: TGTGCCAGCACTTCCTCTGGGGCCAACGTCCTGACTTTC
v_gene: TRBV2
j_gene: TRBJ2-6
abundance: .
d_gene: .

CDR3aa: CASSKDRGNTIYF
CDR3nt: TGTGCCAGCAGCAAGGACAGAGGAAACACCATATATTTT
v_gene: TRBV5-5
j_gene: TRBJ1-3
abundance: .
d_gene: .

CDR3aa: CASSMDRTDTQYF
CDR3nt: TGTGCCAGTAGTATGGACCGCACAGATACGCAGTATTTT
v_gene: TRBV19
j_gene: TRBJ2-3
abundance: .
d_gene: .

CDR3aa: CASSFPPGDYSNQPQHF
CDR3nt: TGTGCCAGCAGTTTTCCTCCAGGGGATTATAGCAATCAGCCCCAGCATTTT
v_gene: TRBV28
j_gene: TRBJ1-5
abundance: .
d_gene: .

CDR3aa: CASSESGNTIYF
CDR3nt: TGCGCCAGCAGTGAGTCTGGAAACACCATATATTTT
v_gene: TRBV10-1
j_gene: TRBJ1-3
abundance: .
d_gene: .

CDR3aa: CAWRGNSNQPQHF
CDR3nt: TGTGCCTGGAGAGGGAATAGCAATCAGCCCCAGCATTTT
v_gene: TRBV30
j_gene: TRBJ1-5
abundance: once
d_gene: .